A single T cell receptor (beta chain) is shown here with its context. The antigen is undetermined. These data are taken from a study of cytomegalovirus exposure and HLA in healthy donors. Study-level background: The platform used for the 120 or so validation repertoires matched that of the 500 to 850 first-cohort repertoires, a later analysis reported.

These donors were members of the roughly 120-subject validation cohort, a group separate from the approximately 670-subject first cohort. V was shortened by 0 bases and J by 2 bases, with 12 bases between the two germline ends. Germline CDR1 reads MGHRA; CDR2 reads YSYEKL. This CDR3 is 16 amino acids long. Study-wide findings and caveats: For cytomegalovirus status, the classifier reportedly gave diagnoses with high specificity and sensitivity. In a later analysis, first-cohort TCR clusters were found to tend to co-occur in the approximately 120 validation repertoires.

Data came from immunoSEQ multiplex PCR; TCRdb stores just in-frame clones and leaves some out. Among 90,000 to 150,000 clones listed, around nine tenths were seen once. The chain joins TRBV4-1 to TRBJ2-3; D unclear. Sequencing was performed on PBMCs. The receptor was derived from a man aged 18-30 years in good health and CMV-seropositive. Written as DNA, the CDR3 is TGCGCCAGCAGCCAAGAAGGCGGCCGCAACACAGATACGCAGTATTTT. Translated: CASSQEGGRNTDTQYF.